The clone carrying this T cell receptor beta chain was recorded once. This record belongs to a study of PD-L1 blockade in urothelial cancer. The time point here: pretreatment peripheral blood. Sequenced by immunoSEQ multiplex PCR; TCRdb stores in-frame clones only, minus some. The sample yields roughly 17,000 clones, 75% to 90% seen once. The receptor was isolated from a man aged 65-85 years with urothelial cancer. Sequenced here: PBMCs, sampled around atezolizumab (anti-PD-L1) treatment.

CDR3: CASSFPGTKIYEQYF. For the CDR3, the DNA is TGTGCCAGCAGTTTCCCCGGGACTAAAATCTACGAGCAGTACTTC. This chain joins TRBV28 and TRBJ2-7; 7 bases align to TRBD2. This CDR3 is 15 amino acids long. The ends lost 3 bases at V and 3 bases at J; junction bases unmatched: 8. The germline V gene encodes CDR1 MDHEN and CDR2 SYDVKM.